This entry lists 22 T cell receptor beta chains sequenced from one sample in a study of T cell repertoires in cytomegalovirus infection. TCRdb called the reads again in MiXCR, with one record for every CDR3 protein. Of fewer than 350,000 distinct CDR3 sequences in the sample, around a tenth were seen once. The sample taken for sequencing was PBMCs. The receptors shown here come from a human donor in good health (CMV status not recorded). Some clones in this sample may be carry-over from other donors' samples.

This clonotype occurred many times. This sequence joins TRBV7-2 and TRBJ2-7, with D possibly being TRBD1 (5 bases). The CDR3 extends over 14 amino acids. In germline, CDR1 is SGHTA, CDR2 FQGNSA. V gave up 1 base and J gave up 3 bases, with 10 bases separating them. The CDR3 reads CASSLVGALYEQYF. The CDR3 DNA reads as TGTGCCAGCAGCTTAGTTGGGGCCCTCTACGAGCAGTACTTC.

This clonotype was seen a handful of times. This chain links TRBV7-2 with TRBJ1-2, with D perhaps matching TRBD1 (6 bases). The CDR3 has 16 residues. With 2 bases removed from V and 7 bases from J, the gap between germline ends came to 20 bases. Germline CDR1 SGHTA, CDR2 FQGNSA. CDR3 coding DNA: TGTGCCAGCAGCTTACGGGGTATAGGGTCACAGGGTGGCTACACCTTC. Translated: CASSLRGIGSQGGYTF.

The CDR3 DNA reads as TGTGCCAGCAGCTTAGAGGCAGGGGGCGTATCTTTCTTT. This sequence encodes CASSLEAGGVSFF. The chain couples TRBV7-6 to TRBJ1-1; 8 nucleotides agree with TRBD1. This CDR3 has 13 residues. V was clipped by 1 base and J by 12 bases; unmatched bases: 7. Germline lookup yields CDR1 SGHVS and CDR2 FNYEAQ. Full variable domain (outside the CDR3, taken from reference TRBV7-6 and TRBJ1-1): GAGVSQSPRYKVTKRGQDVALRCDPISGHVSLYWYRQALGQGPEFLTYFNYEAQQDKSGLPNDRFSAERPEGSISTLTIQRTEQRDSAMYRCASSLEAGGVSFFGQGTRLTVV.

In this sample, this clonotype turned up a few times. The chain combines TRBV20-1 with TRBJ1-3; D remains ambiguous. The CDR3 spans 12 residues. The germline CDR1 and CDR2 sequences are DFQATT and SNEGSKA (reference sequence). Deletions cut 0 bases from V and 3 bases from J, with 3 bases between. The chain's CDR3 is CSARDVGNTIYF. The CDR3 nucleotides are TGCAGTGCTAGAGATGTTGGAAACACCATATATTTT.

This clonotype was observed a handful of times. This chain joins TRBV5-6 and TRBJ2-1; the match to TRBD2 covers 14 bases. Per the germline V gene, CDR1 is SGHDT and CDR2 is YYEEEE. The ends lost 4 bases at V and 0 bases at J; junction bases unmatched: 9. The CDR3 loop spans 19 amino acids. CDR3 bases: TGTGCCAGCAGCGGGGGACTAGCGGGGGAATTAAGCTCCTACAATGAGCAGTTCTTC. It encodes CASSGGLAGELSSYNEQFF.

The chain links TRBV4-2 to TRBJ2-3; TRBD1 or TRBD2 may be the D gene (5 bases each). Trimming pared 0 bases from V and 4 bases from J, leaving 11 bases between. Germline V gene sequence: CDR1 LGHNA, CDR2 YNFKEQ. The CDR3 is 15 amino acids. The CDR3 bases are TGTGCCAGCAGCCAAGATTTAGAGGGGCCAGATACGCAGTATTTT. Its translation is CASSQDLEGPDTQYF.

This clonotype was detected many times. The gene calls are TRBV7-2 and TRBJ1-5; no definite D call. There are 14 residues in the CDR3. Germline values: CDR1 SGHTA, CDR2 FQGNSA. Trimming removed 5 bases from V and 3 bases from J, with 11 bases in between. The CDR3 is CASSREPFNQPQHF. The CDR3 nucleotides read TGTGCCAGCAGCCGGGAACCCTTCAATCAGCCCCAGCATTTT.

This clonotype appeared many times. V is TRBV7-2 and J is TRBJ1-2; TRBD1 aligns across 7 bases. With 5 bases clipped from V and 9 bases from J, the junction kept 12 bases outside the gene matches. Germline CDR1 SGHTA, CDR2 FQGNSA. This CDR3 region has 14 residues. CDR3 in amino acids: CASSVYKQGSRYTF. CDR3 nucleotide sequence: TGTGCCAGCAGCGTATACAAACAGGGGTCGCGCTACACCTTC.

In this sample, this clonotype turned up many times. The CDR3 loop reads CASGRGQDNEQFF. The CDR3 DNA reads TGTGCCAGCGGGAGGGGGCAGGACAATGAGCAGTTCTTC. The V call is TRBV5-4, the J call TRBJ2-1; the D call may be TRBD1 or TRBD2 (7 bases each). The CDR3 loop spans 13 amino acids. From germline, CDR1 is SGHNT and CDR2 YYREEE (reference sequence). V lost 7 bases, J lost 5 bases, and 13 bases lay in between.

This clonotype was recorded at least ten times. The V gene is TRBV7-8, the J gene TRBJ2-1; 16 nucleotides agree with TRBD2. Losses at the gene ends were 3 bases for V and 6 bases for J; bases not matched to a gene: 8. This CDR3 has 18 amino acids. In germline, CDR1 is SGHVS, CDR2 FQNEAQ. Here the CDR3 reads CASSFGTSGRVSGNEQFF. The CDR3 coding sequence is TGTGCCAGCAGCTTTGGGACTAGCGGGAGGGTGTCGGGCAATGAGCAGTTCTTC.

There are many counts of this clonotype. This chain uses TRBV12-3 or TRBV12-4 with TRBJ2-3; no clear D. This CDR3 comprises 17 residues. Trimming pared 3 bases from V and 4 bases from J, leaving 20 bases between. As DNA, the CDR3 is TGTGCCAGCAGTTTCAGCCTTAGTTTAATAGCCGCAGATACGCAGTATTTT. Translation gives CASSFSLSLIAADTQYF.

The chain uses TRBV11-2 and TRBJ1-1; possibly TRBD1 for D (6 bases). Trimming shortened V by 4 bases and J by 11 bases, and 20 bases separated the two germline ends. Germline V gene lookup returns CDR1 SGHAT and CDR2 FQNNGV. This CDR3 contains 14 residues. The CDR3 region is CASSSGGAGVRAFF. Here the CDR3 DNA reads TGTGCCAGCAGCTCAGGTGGGGCAGGGGTAAGGGCTTTCTTT.

This clonotype came up many times. V gene TRBV12-3 or TRBV12-4 combines with J gene TRBJ2-2, with D possibly being TRBD2 (6 bases). This CDR3 contains 13 residues. The germline V and J ends were trimmed by 7 bases and 5 bases, with 11 bases remaining between them. The CDR3 protein is CASTLTRTGELFF. DNA of the CDR3: TGTGCCAGCACACTGACTAGAACCGGGGAGCTGTTTTTT.

The chain uses TRBV12-3 or TRBV12-4 and TRBJ2-5; D remains unclear. This CDR3 spans 10 amino acids. Trimming left V 7 bases short and J 5 bases short, with 5 bases between. Here the CDR3 DNA reads TGTGCCAGCAAAGGGGAGACCCAGTACTTC. Protein sequence: CASKGETQYF.

The chain uses TRBV7-2 and TRBJ2-1; no clear D gene. Germline CDR1 is SGHTA and CDR2 is FQGNSA. This CDR3 spans 12 amino acids. V lost 5 bases and J lost 15, with 17 bases in between. The CDR3 loop reads CASSPFGPGVFF. For the CDR3, the DNA is TGTGCCAGCAGCCCCTTCGGCCCTGGGGTGTTCTTC. Supplemented by reference TRBV7-2 and TRBJ2-1, the full variable domain reads GAGVSQSPSNKVTEKGKDVELRCDPISGHTALYWYRQSLGQGLEFLIYFQGNSAPDKSGLPSDRFSAERTGGSVSTLTIQRTQQEDSAVYLCASSPFGPGVFFGPGTRLTVL.

The CDR3 nucleotides are TGTGCCAGTAGTAGGCGGGGGTTTGCAGAAGAGACCCAGTACTTC. It codes for CASSRRGFAEETQYF. V and J are TRBV19 and TRBJ2-5, with 7 bases identical to TRBD2. CDR3 length: 15 amino acids. The germline V gene encodes CDR1 LNHDA and CDR2 SQIVND (reference sequence). The J segment lost 3 bases and the V segment lost 4 bases, leaving 8 bases of the junction unmatched.

The rearrangement links TRBV6-2 or TRBV6-3 to TRBJ1-5; D may be TRBD1 (6 bases). CDR3 length equals 13 residues. V was shortened by 6 bases and J by 6 bases, with 12 bases between the two germline ends. Germline lookup yields CDR1 MNHEY and CDR2 SVGEGT. CDR3 sequence reads: CASRFIRGQPQHF. The CDR3 DNA reads as TGTGCCAGCAGGTTTATCAGGGGTCAGCCCCAGCATTTT.

This clonotype was seen many times. V and J are TRBV7-2 and TRBJ2-1, with D possibly being TRBD2 (5 bases). CDR3 length equals 13 residues. Germline CDR1 is SGHTA and CDR2 is FQGNSA. The ends were cut back, 9 bases at V and 8 bases at J, with 17 bases in the middle. Here the CDR3 reads CASSLALVDEQFF. The CDR3 DNA is TGTGCCAGTTCGCTAGCACTAGTCGATGAGCAGTTCTTC.

As concerns this clonotype: A read error may produce the germline difference seen at one junction end. The rearrangement uses TRBV5-6 and TRBJ1-1, with D possibly matching TRBD1 (6 bases). This CDR3 region has 12 residues. Germline-derived CDR1 and CDR2 are SGHDT and YYEEEE. The CDR3 DNA is TGTGTCAGCAGGGCAGGGGACACTGAAGCTTTCTTT. Translation: CVSRAGDTEAFF. The variable domain in full, completed from reference TRBV5-6 and TRBJ1-1, reads DAGVTQSPTHLIKTRGQQVTLRCSPKSGHDTVSWYQQALGQGPQFIFQYYEEEERQRGNFPDRFSGHQFPNYSSELNVNALLLGDSALYLCVSRAGDTEAFFGQGTRLTVV.

This clonotype was counted at least ten times. The V and J genes are TRBV7-2 and TRBJ2-7, with 7 bases identical to TRBD2. Per germline, CDR1 SGHTA and CDR2 FQGNSA. The CDR3 is 14 residues long. Unmatched junction bases numbered 6, after V lost 7 bases and J lost 0 bases. CDR3 coding DNA: TGTGCCAGCACCCTGGGCGGGAGCTCCTACGAGCAGTACTTC. As protein: CASTLGGSSYEQYF.

This clonotype was recorded many times. This chain connects TRBV6-2 or TRBV6-3 to TRBJ1-1; the D is unclear. V was clipped by 6 bases and J by 4 bases, with 15 bases between them. Germline values: CDR1 MNHEY, CDR2 SVGEGT. The CDR3 is 14 amino acids. The CDR3 nucleotides read TGTGCCAGCAGCGACCCCCCATGGGGCACTGAAGCTTTCTTT. This sequence encodes CASSDPPWGTEAFF.

The genes are TRBV27 and TRBJ2-2, with 11 nucleotides matching TRBD1. Trimming at V came to 7 bases and at J to 7 bases, leaving 11 bases not matched to a gene. The CDR3 runs 16 residues. From germline, CDR1 is MNHEY and CDR2 SMNVEV (reference sequence). In nucleotides, the CDR3 is TGTGCCAGCACCTCGTACCGGGACAGGGGGAGCGGGGAGCTGTTTTTT. It translates to CASTSYRDRGSGELFF.